Many counts were recorded for the clone carrying this T cell receptor (beta chain). No treatment of any kind had been given to any patient before thyroid surgery. TCRdb called clones again from the PCR reads with MiXCR. Of approximately 84,000 clones listed, approximately 15% are singletons. The germline gives CDR1 WSHSY, CDR2 SAAADI. The CDR3 totals 13 residues. The germline V and J ends were trimmed by 6 bases and 7 bases, with 13 bases remaining between them. These data are taken from a study of metastatic and nonmetastatic thyroid tumors. V is TRBV10-2 and J is TRBJ2-1; tentatively, D is TRBD1 (6 bases). The sequenced sample was blood. This TCR derives from a female donor with papillary thyroid cancer or a benign thyroid nodule (not recorded which). Some clones in this sample may be carry-over from other donors' samples. The CDR3 is CASSYTGYNEQFF. The CDR3 bases are TGCGCCAGCAGCTACACAGGGTATAATGAGCAGTTCTTC.